This T cell receptor beta chain was observed in a study of cytomegalovirus exposure and HLA in healthy donors. Germline trimming cut 4 bases from V and 4 bases from J; bases unmatched to any gene: 4. The CDR3 has 13 amino acids. Germline V gene data show CDR1 as SGHRS and CDR2 as YFSETQ. This PCR relied on a set of 60 Vbeta primers and 13 Jbeta primers. Sequencing was performed with immunoSEQ multiplex PCR; in TCRdb, only in-frame clones are kept and a portion is missing. Here the sample spans some 87,000 clones, around 77% being singletons. The sequenced sample was PBMCs. This receptor was obtained from a woman aged 40 to 50 in good health and CMV-seropositive. This sequence joins TRBV5-1 and TRBJ1-1; TRBD1 matches 7 bases. CDR3 DNA sequence: TGCGCCAGCAGCGCCGCAGGGGGCACTGAAGCTTTCTTT. Its translation is CASSAAGGTEAFF. Based on the CDR3 plus reference TRBV5-1 and TRBJ1-1, the full variable domain is KAGVTQTPRYLIKTRGQQVTLSCSPISGHRSVSWYQQTPGQGLQFLFEYFSETQRNKGNFPGRFSGRQFSNSRSEMNVSTLELGDSALYLCASSAAGGTEAFFGQGTRLTVV.